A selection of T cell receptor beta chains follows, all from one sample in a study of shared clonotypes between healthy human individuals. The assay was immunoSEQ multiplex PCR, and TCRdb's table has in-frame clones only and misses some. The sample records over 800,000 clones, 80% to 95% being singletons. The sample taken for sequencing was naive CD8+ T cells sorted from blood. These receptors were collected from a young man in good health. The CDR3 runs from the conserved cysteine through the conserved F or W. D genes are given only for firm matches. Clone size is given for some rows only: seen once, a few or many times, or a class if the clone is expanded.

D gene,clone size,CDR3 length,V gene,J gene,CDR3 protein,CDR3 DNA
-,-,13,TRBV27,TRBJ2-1,CASRNQGYNEQFF,TGTGCCAGCAGAAATCAGGGATACAATGAGCAGTTCTTC
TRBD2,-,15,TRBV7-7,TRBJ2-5,CASSDRLAGQETQYF,TGTGCCAGCAGCGACCGACTAGCGGGGCAAGAGACCCAGTACTTC
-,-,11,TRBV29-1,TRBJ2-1,CSVERRDEQFF,TGCAGCGTTGAACGACGAGATGAGCAGTTCTTC
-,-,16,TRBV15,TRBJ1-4,CATSRPTVTTNEKLFF,TGTGCCACCAGCAGACCGACTGTGACAACTAATGAAAAACTGTTTTTT
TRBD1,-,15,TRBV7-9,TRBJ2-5,CASSPTGGVGETQYF,TGTGCCAGCAGCCCCACAGGGGGCGTTGGGGAGACCCAGTACTTC
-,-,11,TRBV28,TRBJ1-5,CASNRNQPQHF,TGTGCCAGCAATCGAAATCAGCCCCAGCATTTT
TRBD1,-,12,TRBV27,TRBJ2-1,CASRRGGTGIFF,TGTGCCAGCAGGAGAGGAGGGACAGGTATTTTCTTC
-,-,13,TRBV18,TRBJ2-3,CASSRLSTDTQYF,TGTGCCAGCTCCCGCTTAAGCACAGATACGCAGTATTTT
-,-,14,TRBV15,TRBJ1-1,CATFNARGNTEAFF,TGTGCCACCTTCAATGCCAGGGGGAACACTGAAGCTTTCTTT
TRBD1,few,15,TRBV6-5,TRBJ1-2,CASSYGQGANDGYTF,TGTGCCAGCAGTTACGGCCAGGGGGCAAACGATGGCTACACCTTC
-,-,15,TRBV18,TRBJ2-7,CASSPGGTGPYEQYF,TGTGCCAGCTCACCAGGGGGCACAGGGCCCTACGAGCAGTACTTC
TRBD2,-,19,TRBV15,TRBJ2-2,CATRGRPSSGRVGTGELFF,TGTGCCACCAGAGGCCGGCCGTCTAGCGGGAGGGTCGGGACCGGGGAGCTGTTTTTT
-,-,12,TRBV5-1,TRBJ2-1,CASSLIYNEQFF,TGCGCCAGCAGCTTGATCTACAATGAGCAGTTCTTC
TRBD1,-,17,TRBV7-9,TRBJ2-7,CASSLLGKGAKGSEQYF,TGTGCCAGCAGCTTACTGGGGAAGGGGGCGAAAGGCTCCGAGCAGTACTTC
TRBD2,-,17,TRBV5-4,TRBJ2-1,CASSALGGTSDYNEQFF,TGTGCCAGCAGCGCTTTGGGCGGGACTAGCGACTACAATGAGCAGTTCTTC
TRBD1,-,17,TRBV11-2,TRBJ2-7,CASSSYPDRPHFYEQYF,TGTGCCAGCAGCTCGTACCCGGACAGGCCCCATTTCTACGAGCAGTACTTC
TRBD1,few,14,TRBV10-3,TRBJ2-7,CAISAPGQNAGQYF,TGTGCCATCAGTGCCCCGGGACAGAACGCGGGGCAGTACTTC